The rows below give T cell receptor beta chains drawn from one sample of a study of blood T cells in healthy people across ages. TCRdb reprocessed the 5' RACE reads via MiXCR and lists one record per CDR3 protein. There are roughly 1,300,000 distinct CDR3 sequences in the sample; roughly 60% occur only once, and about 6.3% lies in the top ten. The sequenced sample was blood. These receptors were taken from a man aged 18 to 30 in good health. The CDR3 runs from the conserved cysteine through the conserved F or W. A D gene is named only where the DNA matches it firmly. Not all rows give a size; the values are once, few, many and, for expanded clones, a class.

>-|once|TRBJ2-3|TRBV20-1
TGCAGTGCTCGCCCTGGCTACCCTACGCAGTATTTT
CSARPGYPTQYF
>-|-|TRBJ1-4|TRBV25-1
TGTGCCAGCAGTGAATATAGGTCGGGGACTGAAAAACTGTTTTTT
CASSEYRSGTEKLFF
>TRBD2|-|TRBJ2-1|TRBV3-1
TGTGCCAGCAGCCAAAATGCCCTGACTAGCGGGAGTTCTAATGAGCAGTTCTTC
CASSQNALTSGSSNEQFF
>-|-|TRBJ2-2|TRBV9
TGTGCCAGCAGCGAAATGGGGTCGGGCACCGGGGAGCTGTTTTTT
CASSEMGSGTGELFF
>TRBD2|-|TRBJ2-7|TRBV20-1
TGCAGTGCTGTACCCCCAGCGGGAGTCCCCTACGAGCAGTACTTC
CSAVPPAGVPYEQYF
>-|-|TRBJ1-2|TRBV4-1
TGCGCCAGCAGCCAAGTCCCAGGGGTTGGCTATGGCTACACCTTC
CASSQVPGVGYGYTF
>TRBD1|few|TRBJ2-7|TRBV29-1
TGCAGCGTTTGTGGCCAGGACAGGGTCTACGAGCAGTACTTC
CSVCGQDRVYEQYF
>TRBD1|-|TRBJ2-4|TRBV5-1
TGCGCCAGCAGCTTGCCAGGGGGCATTGGGGCCAAAAACATTCAGTACTTC
CASSLPGGIGAKNIQYF
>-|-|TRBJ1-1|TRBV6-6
TGTGCCAGCAGTCCCAATAGGGGGGTGAACACTGAAGCTTTCTTT
CASSPNRGVNTEAFF
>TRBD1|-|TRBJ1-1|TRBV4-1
TGCGCCAGCAGCCAAGAGACAGGGGGCTCCACTGAAGCTTTCTTT
CASSQETGGSTEAFF
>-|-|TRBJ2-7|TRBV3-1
TGTGCCAGCAGCCAAGCGGTATTCCCCTACGAGCAGTACTTC
CASSQAVFPYEQYF
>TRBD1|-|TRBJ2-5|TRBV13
TGTGCCAGCAGCAACCCGACAGGGCAGACGCTACATGGTGAGCAGTACTTC
CASSNPTGQTLHGEQYF
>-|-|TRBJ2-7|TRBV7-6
TGTGCGAGCGCAGGTTGGTCCGGGTTCGAGCAGTACTTC
CASAGWSGFEQYF
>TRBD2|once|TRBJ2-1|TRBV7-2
TGTGCCAGCAGCTTACGGGAGGGGGGCTACAATGAGCAGTTCTTC
CASSLREGGYNEQFF
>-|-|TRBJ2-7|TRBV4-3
TGCGCCAGCAGCCAAGTGGGACGAGAGACCAACAATGAGCAGTACTTC
CASSQVGRETNNEQYF
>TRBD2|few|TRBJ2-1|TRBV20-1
TGCAGTGCTAGACCTCCCCTAGCGGTCTCCTACAATGAGCAGTTCTTC
CSARPPLAVSYNEQFF
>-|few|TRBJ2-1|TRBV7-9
TGTGCCAGCAGGCGGACAGAGCTATACAATGAGCAGTTCTTC
CASRRTELYNEQFF
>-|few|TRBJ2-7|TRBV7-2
TGTGCCAGCAGCTCCGAACCCTACGAGCAGTACTTC
CASSSEPYEQYF
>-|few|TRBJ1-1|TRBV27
TGTGCCAGCAGTTTTGGGGTGTCGACTGAAGCTTTCTTT
CASSFGVSTEAFF
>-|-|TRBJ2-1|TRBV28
TGTGCCAGCACCACGACCGGGTCCGCCTACAATGAGCAGTTCTTC
CASTTTGSAYNEQFF
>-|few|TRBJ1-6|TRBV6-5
TGTGCCAGCAGTTACCATCGGGATTCGCCCCTCCACTTT
CASSYHRDSPLHF
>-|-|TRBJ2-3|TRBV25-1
TGTGCCAGCAGTGAATACAGGACCCAGCAAAGAGATACGCAGTATTTT
CASSEYRTQQRDTQYF
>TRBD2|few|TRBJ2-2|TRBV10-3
TGTGCCATTATGACTAGCGGGAACGTTCCGACCGGGGAGCTGTTTTTT
CAIMTSGNVPTGELFF
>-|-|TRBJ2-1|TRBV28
TGTGCCAGCGGGGGCCACCGTTCCTACAATGAGCAGTTCTTC
CASGGHRSYNEQFF
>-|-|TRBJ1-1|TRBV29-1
TGCAGCGTAGCAAGAAGAGCAATGAACACTGAAGCTTTCTTT
CSVARRAMNTEAFF
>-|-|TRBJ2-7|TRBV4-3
TGCGCCAGCAGCCAAGACCTTTTTAGGGCCCCCTACGAGCAGTACTTC
CASSQDLFRAPYEQYF
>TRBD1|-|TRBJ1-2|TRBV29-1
TGCAGCGTAGAACCCAGGGGGTCCCCTAACTATGGCTACACCTTC
CSVEPRGSPNYGYTF
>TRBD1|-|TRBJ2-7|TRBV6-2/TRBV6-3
TGTGCCAGCAGTTACAAGACAGGGGGCACCTACGAGCAGTACTTC
CASSYKTGGTYEQYF
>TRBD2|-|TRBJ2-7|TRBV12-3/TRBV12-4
TGTGCCAGCAGTCTAGCGGGGCCGCGGAGCGAGCAGTACTTC
CASSLAGPRSEQYF
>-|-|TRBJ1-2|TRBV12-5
TGTGCTAGTGGTTTGGAGGGGTACGGCTACACCTTC
CASGLEGYGYTF
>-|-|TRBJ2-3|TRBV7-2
TGTGCCAGCAGTCCCGGGAGTGGGGATACGCAGTATTTT
CASSPGSGDTQYF